The present T cell receptor beta chain was sequenced within a study of blood T cells in healthy people across ages. Study-wide points: Diversity of TCR beta per million T cells declined in a roughly linear way with age.

Sample-barcoded 5' priming and a J-beta primer mix drove a second PCR of about 7 to 11 cycles. TCRdb re-called the 5' RACE reads through MiXCR, storing one row per CDR3 protein. The table shows some 1,500,000 distinct CDR3 sequences, with roughly 43% occurring only once. Germline V gene data show CDR1 as SNHLY and CDR2 as FYNNEI. This CDR3 contains 15 residues. V dropped 3 bases and J dropped 0 bases, with 9 bases sitting between them. This clonotype was observed a handful of times. The antigen remains unidentified. The chain combines TRBV2 with TRBJ2-1; tentatively, D is TRBD1 or TRBD2 (5 bases each). The TCR was taken from a woman younger than 30 in good health. The sequencing sample was made of blood. The CDR3 loop is CASSERGSSYNEQFF. The CDR3 region has the DNA TGTGCCAGCAGTGAGAGGGGAAGCTCCTACAATGAGCAGTTCTTC.